Following are 7 T cell receptor beta chains from one sample sequenced in a study of T-cell reconstitution after alpha-beta-depleted transplantation in children. Construction of the TCRbeta library involved unique molecular identifiers. TCRdb re-called the PCR reads with MiXCR, one entry per CDR3 protein. There are 300,000 to 400,000 distinct CDR3 sequences in the sample; around 15% occur only once, and 35% to 50% lies in the top ten. Sequenced material: PBMCs, mostly from graft donor cells, taken 360 days after TCRalphabeta/CD19-depleted stem cell transplant. These TCRs come from a male patient aged 2 to 9 who had a stem cell transplant for acute lymphoblastic leukemia, so the T cells may come from the graft donor.

This clonotype was observed at least ten times. CDR3 region: CATSRGLNTEAFF. The CDR3 coding sequence is TGTGCCACCAGCAGAGGCCTTAACACTGAAGCTTTCTTT. J is TRBJ1-1 and V is TRBV15; D is undetermined. Trimming stripped 1 base from V and 2 bases from J, with 5 bases between. This CDR3 region has 13 residues. Germline CDR1 and CDR2: LNHNV and YYDKDF (reference sequence). Drawing the rest from reference TRBV15 and TRBJ1-1, the complete variable domain is DAMVIQNPRYQVTQFGKPVTLSCSQTLNHNVMYWYQQKSSQAPKLLFHYYDKDFNNEADTPDNFQSRRPNTSFCFLDIRSPGLGDTAMYLCATSRGLNTEAFFGQGTRLTVV.

This clonotype was seen ten or more times. The chain links TRBV12-3 or TRBV12-4 to TRBJ2-6, with D uncertain. V lost 6 bases, J lost 0 bases, and 9 bases lay in between. The CDR3 sequence is 15 residues long. DNA for the CDR3: TGTGCCAGCAGGCTAAGTAGCTCTGGGGCCAACGTCCTGACTTTC. The encoded protein is CASRLSSSGANVLTF.

This clonotype was detected ten times or more. The chain uses TRBV2 and TRBJ2-7, with D perhaps TRBD1 (6 bases). Germline lookup yields CDR1 SNHLY and CDR2 FYNNEI. The CDR3 contains 15 residues. V lost 4 bases, J lost 2 bases, and 15 bases lay in between. DNA for the CDR3: TGTGCCAGCAGTGCGATAACAGGGTTTACCTACGAGCAGTACTTC. Translation: CASSAITGFTYEQYF.

The rearrangement uses TRBV6-1 and TRBJ2-1, with 9 positions matching TRBD1. The CDR3 spans 16 residues. Trimming removed 7 bases from V and 5 bases from J; junction bases left unmatched: 12. Germline V gene data show CDR1 as MNHNS and CDR2 as SASEGT. The CDR3, as DNA: TGTGCCAGCACGGAGGCGGGACAGGGCCCCCACAATGAGCAGTTCTTC. This encodes CASTEAGQGPHNEQFF.

This clonotype was seen a few times. V and J are TRBV20-1 and TRBJ2-5; D uncertain. Trimming shortened V by 6 bases and J by 2 bases, and 7 bases separated the two germline ends. This CDR3 comprises 11 residues. Per the germline V gene, CDR1 is DFQATT and CDR2 is SNEGSKA (reference sequence). The CDR3 sequence is CSATAQETQYF. The DNA of the CDR3 is TGCAGTGCCACGGCACAAGAGACCCAGTACTTC.

The chain is built from TRBV12-3 or TRBV12-4 and TRBJ2-7; tentative D call: TRBD2 (6 bases). Trimming removed 2 bases from V and 2 bases from J, with 22 bases in between. This CDR3 is built from 18 residues. In DNA form, the CDR3 reads TGTGCCAGCAGTTTATTTTATCTGGGGGGAGGACTCACCTACGAGCAGTACTTC. The encoded protein is CASSLFYLGGGLTYEQYF.

This clonotype was detected ten times or more. V is TRBV12-3 or TRBV12-4 and J is TRBJ2-2, with 12 bases that match TRBD2. This CDR3 spans 18 amino acids. Unmatched junction bases numbered 8, after V lost 3 bases and J lost 3 bases. The CDR3 nucleotides read TGTGCCAGCAGTTTGACCCGACTAGCGGGAGTGTACACCGGGGAGCTGTTTTTT. It encodes CASSLTRLAGVYTGELFF.